The clone carrying this TCR beta chain was counted at least ten times. The antigen is undetermined. A single record per CDR3 protein comes from TCRdb applying MiXCR to the reads. The sample comprises just over 300,000 distinct CDR3 sequences, 17% of which are singletons, and approximately 12% rests with the top ten. The data derive from a study of T cell repertoires in cytomegalovirus infection. Study overall: Signatures in public TCR beta sequences pointed to both CMV infection and matching HLA type. Points from the study as a whole: The cumulative frequency of public TCR beta families identified carriers of CMV plus the relevant HLA.

The CDR3 spans 13 residues. The germline CDR1 and CDR2 sequences are ENHRY and SYGVKD. Germline trimming cut 5 bases from V and 10 bases from J; bases unmatched to any gene: 5. Sequencing used PBMCs. This clonotype was obtained from a human donor in good health (CMV status not recorded). Some clones in this sample may be carry-over from other donors' samples. The V and J genes are TRBV10-3 and TRBJ1-6, with 7 bases lining up with TRBD1. The CDR3 region is CAISHGQESPLHF. The CDR3 bases are TGTGCCATCAGTCATGGACAGGAATCACCCCTCCACTTT.